Below, one T cell receptor beta chain is given with its context. The data are from a study of shared clonotypes between healthy human individuals. Across the whole study: Two women and a few men aged 18 to 49 served as donors.

Study processing details: Because ImmunoSEQ provided only junction sequences with no quality scores, the filtering differed. TCRdb keeps only in-frame clones here, not all; method: immunoSEQ multiplex PCR. That table furnishes V, J and clone size, whereas the DNA furnished D and trimming. The sample carries about half a million clones, 65% to 85% recorded once. Per the germline V gene, CDR1 is SGHTA and CDR2 is FQGNSA. The V gene end was trimmed by 5 bases and the J gene end by 7 bases; junction bases not matched to a gene: 12. CDR3 length: 15 amino acids. Some 90 million PBMCs were counted before genomic DNA extraction.

Sequencing was carried out using PBMCs. The sequence was collected from a woman in her 40s in good health. Some clones in this sample may be carry-over from other donors' samples. This sequence joins TRBV7-2 and TRBJ2-5; 8 nucleotides line up with TRBD1. CDR3 sequence: CASSPQTGVHGTQYF. In nucleotides, the CDR3 is TGTGCCAGCAGCCCGCAGACAGGGGTCCATGGGACCCAGTACTTC.